Presented here are 12 T cell receptor beta chains from one specimen sequenced in a study of shared clonotypes between healthy human individuals (dated by TCRdb to the early 2020s). The method behind the library was the immunoSEQ multiplex PCR assay. In TCRdb, the immuneACCESS table is reduced to in-frame sequences with V and J assigned. These tables do not hold every clone; where another copy was compared, an unresolved V gene accounts for under half, and the others remain unexplained. This sample lists roughly 1,000,000 clones; 78% were detected once. Under 0.65% of the sample belongs to the ten largest clones. Sequencing was done on a sample of memory CD4+ T cells from PBMCs. Sample cell subset or site, as interpreted from the label and publication: CD45RA-negative fraction. The receptors were gathered from a man aged 18-30 years in good health. Some clones in this sample may be carry-over from other donors' samples.

The chain recombines TRBV9 with TRBJ2-5; no definite D call. CDR1 is SGDLS and CDR2 is YYNGEE in the germline V gene. This CDR3 spans 13 amino acids. The V end was cut by 2 bases, the J end by 3 bases, with 8 bases between. Here the CDR3 DNA reads TGTGCCAGCAGCGTGGGTCTTAAAGAGACCCAGTACTTC. This translates into CASSVGLKETQYF.

This clone has more than one count but fewer than ten. Other DNA sequences in the sample encode the same CDR3. The chain uses TRBV6-5 and TRBJ1-1; the D gene is possibly TRBD1 (6 bases). Germline lookup yields CDR1 MNHEY and CDR2 SVGAGI. The CDR3 has 13 amino acids. V shed 9 bases and J shed 1 base, with 12 bases lying between them. The CDR3 reads CASKGQQNTEAFF. CDR3 nucleotides: TGTGCCAGTAAAGGACAGCAGAACACTGAAGCTTTCTTT.

This rearrangement joins TRBV7-9 to TRBJ1-3; TRBD1 aligns across 7 bases. The J segment lost 3 bases and the V segment lost 4 bases, leaving 6 bases of the junction unmatched. The CDR3 is 15 residues long. Germline CDR1 reads SEHNR; CDR2 reads FQNEAQ (reference sequence). CDR3 in DNA: TGTGCCAGCAGCTCCCCCGGGACAGTTGGAAACACCATATATTTT. Its protein product is CASSSPGTVGNTIYF.

This chain connects TRBV25-1 to TRBJ1-2; 9 nucleotides line up with TRBD1. Germline loops: CDR1 MGHDK, CDR2 SYGVNS. V lost 3 bases to trimming and J lost 7 bases; unmatched junction nucleotides: 6. The CDR3 has 14 amino acids. CDR3: CASSDQRTGVGYTF. The CDR3 DNA reads as TGTGCCAGCAGTGACCAAAGGACAGGGGTTGGCTACACCTTC.

The rearrangement links TRBV30 to TRBJ2-7, with D hard to call. The CDR3 runs 11 residues. Trimming left V 5 bases short and J 3 bases short, with 8 bases between. Germline CDR1 reads GTSNPN; CDR2 reads SVGIG (reference sequence). CDR3 DNA sequence: TGTGCCTGGGAACGTAGCTACGAGCAGTACTTC. Translated: CAWERSYEQYF.

With regard to this clone: Other DNA sequences in the sample encode the same CDR3. CDR3 DNA: TGTGCCAGCAGCTTAGGACTAGCGGGGACATACAATGAGCAGTTCTTC. Its protein product is CASSLGLAGTYNEQFF. This chain links TRBV7-6 with TRBJ2-1; 11 bases match TRBD2. The germline V gene encodes CDR1 SGHVS and CDR2 FNYEAQ. V was pared by 1 base and J by 4 bases, with 3 bases of the junction left unmatched. This CDR3 comprises 16 residues.

The chain couples TRBV30 to TRBJ2-5, with D unresolved. CDR1 and CDR2 from the germline V gene are GTSNPN and SVGIG (reference sequence). Trimming stripped 2 bases from V and 1 base from J, with 8 bases between. The CDR3 is made up of 13 amino acids. The CDR3: CAWSRVSQETQYF. The CDR3 DNA follows: TGTGCCTGGAGTCGGGTCAGCCAAGAGACCCAGTACTTC.

The chain is built from TRBV6-5 and TRBJ2-7; D remains ambiguous. Germline CDR1 reads MNHEY; CDR2 reads SVGAGI. The CDR3 covers 11 residues. V lost 8 bases to trimming and J lost 5 bases, with 10 bases between them. This CDR3 reads CASAPPHEQYF. In DNA, the CDR3 is TGTGCCAGCGCCCCCCCCCACGAGCAGTACTTC.

This clone was counted between two and nine times. V and J are TRBV9 and TRBJ2-2; no definite D call. V lost 0 bases, J lost 5 bases, and 8 bases lay in between. Germline CDR1 reads SGDLS; CDR2 reads YYNGEE. This CDR3 has 14 amino acids. The CDR3 loop reads CASSVGVSTGELFF. The DNA of the CDR3 is TGTGCCAGCAGCGTAGGGGTCTCAACCGGGGAGCTGTTTTTT.

The chain employs TRBV9 and TRBJ2-1; D perhaps matches TRBD1 (6 bases). V was pared by 4 bases and J by 5 bases, with 25 bases between. The CDR3 runs to 18 residues. Looked up from germline, CDR1 is SGDLS and CDR2 is YYNGEE. The DNA of the CDR3 is TGTGCCAGCAGCCCGCAGGGGCCAATCGGTCGGGGCGACAATGAGCAGTTCTTC. This codes for CASSPQGPIGRGDNEQFF.

The chain combines TRBV4-3 with TRBJ1-5; no clear D. Germline CDR1 reads LGHNA; CDR2 reads YSLEER. CDR3 length: 15 residues. Trimming cost V 4 bases and J 7 bases, with 17 bases left between them. The CDR3, as DNA: TGCGCCAGCAGCCGAAATTTGGAGGGTAACCAGCCCCAGCATTTT. Translated: CASSRNLEGNQPQHF.

The rearrangement joins TRBV2 to TRBJ2-2, with TRBD1 identical over 9 bases. The CDR3 runs 17 residues. The ends lost 7 bases at V and 2 bases at J; junction bases unmatched: 11. The germline CDR1 and CDR2 sequences are SNHLY and FYNNEI. CDR3 loop: CASTGQGYWGNTGELFF. DNA of the CDR3: TGTGCCAGCACGGGACAGGGATATTGGGGAAACACCGGGGAGCTGTTTTTT.